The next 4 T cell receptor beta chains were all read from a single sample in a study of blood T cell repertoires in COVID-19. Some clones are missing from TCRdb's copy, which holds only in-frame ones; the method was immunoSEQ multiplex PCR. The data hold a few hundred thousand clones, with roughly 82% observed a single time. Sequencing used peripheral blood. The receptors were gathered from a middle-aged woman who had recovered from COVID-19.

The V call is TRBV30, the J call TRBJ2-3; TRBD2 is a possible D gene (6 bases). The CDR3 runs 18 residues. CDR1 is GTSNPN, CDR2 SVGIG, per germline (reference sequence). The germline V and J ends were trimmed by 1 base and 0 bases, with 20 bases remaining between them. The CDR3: CAWSAPSLLARSTDTQYF. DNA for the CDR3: TGTGCCTGGAGTGCCCCCTCCCTCCTAGCGCGGAGCACAGATACGCAGTATTTT.

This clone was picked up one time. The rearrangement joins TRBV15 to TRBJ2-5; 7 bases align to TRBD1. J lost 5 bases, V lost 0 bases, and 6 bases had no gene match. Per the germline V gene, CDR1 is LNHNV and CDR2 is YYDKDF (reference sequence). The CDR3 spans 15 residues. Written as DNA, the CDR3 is TGTGCCACCAGCAGAGAAGGGGGCGCCGGGGAGACCCAGTACTTC. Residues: CATSREGGAGETQYF.

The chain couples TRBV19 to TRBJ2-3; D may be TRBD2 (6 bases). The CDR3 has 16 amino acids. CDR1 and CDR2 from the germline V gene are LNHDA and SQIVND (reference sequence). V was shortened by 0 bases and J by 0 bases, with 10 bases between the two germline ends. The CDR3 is CASSIDFGGSTDTQYF. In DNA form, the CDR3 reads TGTGCCAGTAGTATAGATTTCGGGGGAAGCACAGATACGCAGTATTTT.

CDR3 protein: CASGPGGPDTQYF. The CDR3 DNA is TGTGCCAGCGGCCCGGGGGGGCCAGATACGCAGTATTTT. The J gene is TRBJ2-3, the V gene TRBV7-3; 8 nucleotides align to TRBD2. The V gene end was trimmed by 8 bases and the J gene end by 4 bases; junction bases not matched to a gene: 5. The CDR3 consists of 13 residues. Germline V gives CDR1 SGHTA, CDR2 FQGTGA.